What follows are 21 T cell receptor beta chains derived from one specimen sequenced in a study of blood T cell repertoires in COVID-19. Repertoires were generated with immunoSEQ multiplex PCR, while TCRdb's copy carries only in-frame clones and drops some. The data contain approximately 120,000 clones, over 80% of them singletons. Sequenced sample: peripheral blood. These receptors came from a human donor in a cohort sampled during active COVID-19.

This chain links TRBV10-3 with TRBJ2-7; TRBD1 might be the D (5 bases). CDR1 and CDR2 from the germline V gene are ENHRY and SYGVKD. The CDR3 has 14 residues. Between the trimmed V and J ends, which lost 9 bases and 5 bases, there was a span of 20 bases. This CDR3 reads CAIAPGQGDHEQYF. For the CDR3, the DNA is TGTGCCATAGCCCCTGGGCAGGGTGACCACGAGCAGTACTTC.

This chain joins TRBV10-3 and TRBJ1-2; D perhaps matches TRBD1 (6 bases). Trimming stripped 8 bases from V and 5 bases from J, with 15 bases between. The germline V gene encodes CDR1 ENHRY and CDR2 SYGVKD. The length of the CDR3 is 13 residues. CDR3 coding DNA: TGTGCCATCCCCGGGGGGCGCCGGTATGGCTACACCTTC. Its protein is CAIPGGRRYGYTF.

V is TRBV7-9 and J is TRBJ2-7; TRBD1 aligns across 8 bases. V lost 5 bases to trimming and J lost 3 bases; unmatched junction nucleotides: 15. The CDR3 is made up of 17 amino acids. Germline V gene lookup returns CDR1 SEHNR and CDR2 FQNEAQ (reference sequence). CDR3 DNA: TGTGCCAGCAGCCCAGGACAGGGCCGGGTCTCCAGCTACGAGCAGTACTTC. Translated, it gives CASSPGQGRVSSYEQYF.

The chain employs TRBV3-1 (or the pseudogene TRBV3-2) and TRBJ2-1; 8 nucleotides match TRBD1. The CDR3 runs to 16 residues. The germline V gene has CDR1 LGHDT and CDR2 YNNKEL (reference sequence). V was clipped by 4 bases and J by 0 bases; unmatched bases: 5. CDR3 protein: CASSPRQGSSYNEQFF. The CDR3 bases are TGTGCCAGCAGCCCTCGACAGGGGTCCTCCTACAATGAGCAGTTCTTC.

V usage is TRBV10-2 and J usage is TRBJ2-7; 11 bases fit TRBD1. The germline V gene encodes CDR1 WSHSY and CDR2 SAAADI. Trimming removed 0 bases from V and 2 bases from J; junction bases left unmatched: 0. CDR3 size: 15 residues. CDR3 sequence (DNA): TGCGCCAGCAGTGAGTCGGACAGGGGGCCCTACGAGCAGTACTTC. This sequence encodes CASSESDRGPYEQYF.

The chain carries TRBV7-2 and TRBJ2-7; D may be TRBD2 (6 bases). CDR1 SGHTA and CDR2 FQGNSA come from the germline V gene. Trimming stripped 2 bases from V and 7 bases from J, with 18 bases between. The CDR3 extends over 15 amino acids. The CDR3 DNA reads TGTGCCAGCAGCTTACAGGGTACGGGACTGGGGGAGCAGTACTTC. Its protein is CASSLQGTGLGEQYF.

V usage is TRBV7-2 and J usage is TRBJ1-1; D perhaps matches TRBD1 (5 bases). V dropped 7 bases and J dropped 9 bases, with 18 bases sitting between them. Germline V gives CDR1 SGHTA, CDR2 FQGNSA. The CDR3 is 13 residues long. The CDR3 sequence: CASTTPAGPKAFF. The CDR3 nucleotides are TGTGCCAGCACCACCCCGGCGGGACCCAAAGCTTTCTTT.

This clone came up a few times. V is TRBV2 and J is TRBJ2-1, with D unclear. The germline V gene encodes CDR1 SNHLY and CDR2 FYNNEI. Trimming stripped 6 bases from V and 7 bases from J, with 10 bases between. CDR3 length equals 12 residues. In DNA form, the CDR3 reads TGTGCCAGCAGCCCGAGGCGGAATGAGCAGTTCTTC. It yields the protein CASSPRRNEQFF.

The J gene is TRBJ2-5, the V gene TRBV5-8; tentatively, D is TRBD2 (7 bases). Germline lookup yields CDR1 SGHTS and CDR2 YDEGEE. This CDR3 has 15 amino acids. The V end lost 0 bases, the J end lost 5 bases, and 14 bases lay between the germline ends. Here the CDR3 DNA reads TGTGCCAGCAGCTTGGAAGGGGGGGCGAGGGAGACCCAGTACTTC. Amino acid sequence: CASSLEGGARETQYF. The whole variable domain, filled in from reference TRBV5-8 and TRBJ2-5, reads EAGVTQSPTHLIKTRGQQATLRCSPISGHTSVYWYQQALGLGLQFLLWYDEGEERNRGNFPPRFSGRQFPNYSSELNVNALELEDSALYLCASSLEGGARETQYFGPGTRLLVL.

The genes are TRBV5-1 and TRBJ2-2; a weak D match, TRBD1 (6 bases). The germline V gene has CDR1 SGHRS and CDR2 YFSETQ. Trimming stripped 3 bases from V and 1 base from J, with 10 bases between. CDR3 length: 15 residues. The CDR3 DNA reads as TGCGCCAGCAGCTCTCAGACAGGGAACACCGGGGAGCTGTTTTTT. Translated: CASSSQTGNTGELFF.

This clone was seen only once. CDR3 region: CATSAVTGPYNEQFF. The CDR3 DNA is TGTGCCACCAGTGCAGTGACAGGACCCTACAATGAGCAGTTCTTC. This chain links TRBV24-1 with TRBJ2-1, with D possibly being TRBD1 (6 bases). The CDR3 length is 15 residues. V dropped 5 bases and J dropped 2 bases, with 12 bases sitting between them. The germline gives CDR1 KGHDR, CDR2 SFDVKD.

CDR3 protein: CASSVRDSPTDTQYF. The CDR3 nucleotides are TGCGCCAGCAGCGTCCGGGACTCCCCCACAGATACGCAGTATTTT. The gene calls are TRBV5-1 and TRBJ2-3, with a possible D match to TRBD2 (6 bases). Between the trimmed V and J ends, which lost 4 bases and 2 bases, there was a span of 14 bases. The CDR3 is made up of 15 amino acids. The germline V gene has CDR1 SGHRS and CDR2 YFSETQ.

This rearrangement joins TRBV7-2 to TRBJ1-5, with no clear D. V was trimmed by 1 base and J by 3 bases, leaving 13 bases between them. The CDR3 has 16 amino acids. Germline V gene lookup returns CDR1 SGHTA and CDR2 FQGNSA. The CDR3 bases are TGTGCCAGCAGCTTAGTGGCGACGGACTACAATCAGCCCCAGCATTTT. This sequence encodes CASSLVATDYNQPQHF.

The V gene is TRBV19, the J gene TRBJ1-1, with D possibly TRBD1 on 5 matching bases. The CDR3 is made up of 16 amino acids. V gave up 1 base and J gave up 6 bases, with 18 bases separating them. Germline CDR1 reads LNHDA; CDR2 reads SQIVND (reference sequence). For the CDR3, the DNA is TGTGCCAGTAGTATAGGGAGGGGCCCCGGGCGGTCTGAAGCTTTCTTT. Residues: CASSIGRGPGRSEAFF.

The chain joins TRBV3-1 (or the pseudogene TRBV3-2) to TRBJ2-7; D ambiguous. Germline CDR1 LGHDT, CDR2 YNNKEL (reference sequence). CDR3 length: 11 residues. Trimming removed 0 bases from V and 7 bases from J, with 4 bases in between. The CDR3 region is CASSQETEQYF. The CDR3 DNA is TGTGCCAGCAGCCAAGAGACAGAGCAGTACTTC.

The chain uses TRBV28 and TRBJ2-7, with 11 bases identical to TRBD2. V gave up 5 bases and J gave up 9 bases; unmatched junction bases: 12. Germline loops: CDR1 MDHEN, CDR2 SYDVKM. The CDR3 runs 15 residues. CDR3 region: CASSKTSGDLRGQYF. The CDR3 DNA reads as TGTGCCAGCAGTAAGACTAGCGGGGATCTACGAGGGCAGTACTTC.

This clone was observed a single time. This chain links TRBV24-1 with TRBJ2-2; TRBD1 matches 8 bases. CDR1 and CDR2 from the germline V gene are KGHDR and SFDVKD. After removal of 9 bases from V and 5 bases from J, the junction contained 7 bases not matched to a gene. The CDR3 contains 14 residues. The CDR3 protein is CATGGTGWTGELFF. The CDR3 DNA follows: TGTGCCACCGGAGGGACAGGCTGGACCGGGGAGCTGTTTTTT.

About this clone: The sample carries other DNA sequences with the same CDR3. The J gene is TRBJ2-7, the V gene TRBV9; TRBD1 matches 9 bases. The CDR3 is made up of 15 amino acids. V lost 3 bases, J lost 2 bases, and 6 bases stayed unmatched. Germline values: CDR1 SGDLS, CDR2 YYNGEE. CDR3 sequence reads: CASSAGTGTTYEQYF. CDR3 nucleotides: TGTGCCAGCAGCGCCGGGACAGGGACTACCTACGAGCAGTACTTC.

This chain connects TRBV2 to TRBJ2-3, with D possibly TRBD1 on 7 matching bases. Deletions cut 7 bases from V and 4 bases from J, with 12 bases between. This CDR3 region has 13 residues. From germline, CDR1 is SNHLY and CDR2 FYNNEI. CDR3 amino acids: CASNRRGPDTQYF. The CDR3 nucleotides read TGTGCCAGCAACCGGAGGGGGCCAGATACGCAGTATTTT.

The J gene is TRBJ2-5, the V gene TRBV10-3, with a weak D call TRBD2 (5 bases). Trimming shortened V by 3 bases and J by 7 bases, and 6 bases separated the two germline ends. This CDR3 has 11 residues. Germline V gene data show CDR1 as ENHRY and CDR2 as SYGVKD. The CDR3 nucleotides are TGTGCCATCAGTGAAGGAGGGACCCAGTACTTC. This sequence encodes CAISEGGTQYF.

The chain carries TRBV18 and TRBJ1-5; possibly TRBD1 for D (6 bases). The V gene's germline CDR1 is KGHSH and CDR2 LQKENI. The CDR3 is made up of 16 amino acids. With 0 bases removed from V and 4 bases from J, the gap between germline ends came to 13 bases. The CDR3 coding sequence is TGTGCCAGCTCACCACCGGCCAGGGGCAATAATCAGCCCCAGCATTTT. Its protein is CASSPPARGNNQPQHF.